The source of this T cell receptor (beta chain) is a study of T cell changes during pregnancy in multiple sclerosis. Germline V CDR1 and CDR2: SGHTA, FQGNSA. The V and J ends lost 6 bases and 2 bases respectively, with 6 bases between them. This CDR3 has 12 amino acids. Data came from immunoSEQ multiplex PCR; TCRdb stores just in-frame clones and leaves some out. In the table there are about 74,000 clones, around nine tenths of which are singletons. This receptor was identified in a female donor in good health, enrolled as a control in a pregnancy study. Source: peripheral blood, taken after pregnancy. The chain links TRBV7-2 to TRBJ2-3; TRBD1 is a possible D gene (5 bases). The CDR3 nucleotides read TGTGCCAGCAGGGGGCCCACAGATACGCAGTATTTT. Translation gives CASRGPTDTQYF.